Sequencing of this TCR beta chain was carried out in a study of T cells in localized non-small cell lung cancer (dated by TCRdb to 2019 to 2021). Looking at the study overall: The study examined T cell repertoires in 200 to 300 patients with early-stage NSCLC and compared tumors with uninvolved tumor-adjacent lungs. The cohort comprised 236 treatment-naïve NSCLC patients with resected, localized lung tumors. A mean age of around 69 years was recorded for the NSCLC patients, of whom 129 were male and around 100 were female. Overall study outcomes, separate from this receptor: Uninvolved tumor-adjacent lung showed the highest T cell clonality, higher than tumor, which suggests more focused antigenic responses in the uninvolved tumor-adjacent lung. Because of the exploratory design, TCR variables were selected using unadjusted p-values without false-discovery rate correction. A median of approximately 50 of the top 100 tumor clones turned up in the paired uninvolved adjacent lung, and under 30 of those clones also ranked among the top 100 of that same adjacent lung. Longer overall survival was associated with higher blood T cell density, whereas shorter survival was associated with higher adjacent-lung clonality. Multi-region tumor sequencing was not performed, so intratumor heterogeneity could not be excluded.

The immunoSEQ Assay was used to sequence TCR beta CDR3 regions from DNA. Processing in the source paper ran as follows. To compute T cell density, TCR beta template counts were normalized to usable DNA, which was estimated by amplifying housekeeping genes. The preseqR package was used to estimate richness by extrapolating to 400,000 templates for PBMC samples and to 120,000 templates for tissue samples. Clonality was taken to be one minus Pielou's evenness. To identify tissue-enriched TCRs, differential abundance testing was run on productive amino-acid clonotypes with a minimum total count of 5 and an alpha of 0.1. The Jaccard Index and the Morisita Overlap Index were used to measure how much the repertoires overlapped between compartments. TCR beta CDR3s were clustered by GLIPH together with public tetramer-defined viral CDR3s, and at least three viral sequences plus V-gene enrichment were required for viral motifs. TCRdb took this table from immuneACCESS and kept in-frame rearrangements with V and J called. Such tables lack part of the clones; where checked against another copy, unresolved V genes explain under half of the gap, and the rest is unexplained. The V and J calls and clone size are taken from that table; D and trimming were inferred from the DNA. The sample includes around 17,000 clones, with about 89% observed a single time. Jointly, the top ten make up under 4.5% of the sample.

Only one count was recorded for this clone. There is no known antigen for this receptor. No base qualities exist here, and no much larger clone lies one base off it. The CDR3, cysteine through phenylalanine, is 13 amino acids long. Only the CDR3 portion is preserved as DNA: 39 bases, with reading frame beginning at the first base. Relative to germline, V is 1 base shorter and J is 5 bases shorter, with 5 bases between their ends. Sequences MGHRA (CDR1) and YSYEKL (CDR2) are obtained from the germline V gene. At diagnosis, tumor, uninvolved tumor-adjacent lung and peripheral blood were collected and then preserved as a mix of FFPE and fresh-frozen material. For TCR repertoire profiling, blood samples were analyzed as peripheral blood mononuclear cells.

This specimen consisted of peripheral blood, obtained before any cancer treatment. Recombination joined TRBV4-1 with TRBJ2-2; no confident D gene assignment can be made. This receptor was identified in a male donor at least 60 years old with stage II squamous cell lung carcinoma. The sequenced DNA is TGCGCCAGCAGCCAAGTTCGGACCGGGGAGCTGTTTTTT. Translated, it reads CASSQVRTGELFF.